The 12 T cell receptor beta chains reported below all come from one sample, sequenced in a study of circulating CD8 cells and anti-PD-1 response in melanoma. Sorting of live CD3+CD8+TCRalphabeta+ cells by PD-1 and/or TIGIT gave four subsets. TCR libraries were prepared from about 15 ng of total RNA with the QIAseq Immune Repertoire TCR panel. Using its own MiXCR run on the reads, TCRdb lists one record per CDR3 protein. This sample has roughly 300 distinct CDR3 sequences; approximately 10% occur once, and the top ten carry approximately 53%. The sample consisted of CD8+ T cells from PBMCs, taken at baseline or after one month of anti-PD-1 therapy (not recorded which). The receptors shown here come from a human donor with melanoma.

By proportion, this clonotype is medium-sized. The genes are TRBV19 and TRBJ2-1; TRBD2 is a possible D gene (5 bases). The V gene's germline CDR1 is LNHDA and CDR2 SQIVND (reference sequence). This CDR3 has 11 amino acids. V lost 5 bases and J lost 8, with 7 bases in between. The CDR3 reads CASSLGDEQFF. The CDR3 region has the DNA TGTGCCAGTAGTCTCGGGGATGAGCAGTTCTTC.

This clonotype is labeled large. The chain is built from TRBV7-2 and TRBJ2-7, with D possibly being TRBD1 (5 bases). CDR1 and CDR2 (germline): SGHTA, FQGNSA. The CDR3 contains 14 residues. The V gene lost 5 bases and the J gene lost 4 bases, with 15 bases spanning the gap. The CDR3 protein is CASSLEVSGYEQYF. The CDR3 coding sequence is TGTGCCAGCAGCCTGGAAGTCTCAGGGTACGAGCAGTACTTC.

By share of the sample, this clonotype is large. Likely a read error: the CDR3 ends without its conserved phenylalanine or tryptophan. This chain joins TRBV18 and TRBJ2-5; TRBD1 is a possible D gene (7 bases). The CDR3 consists of 14 residues. With 6 bases removed from V and 5 bases from J, the gap between germline ends came to 16 bases. Germline assignment: CDR1 KGHSH and CDR2 LQKENI. As DNA, the CDR3 is TGTGCCAGCTCCCGGGACAGAGGAGGGGAGACCCAGTACCTC. It is translated as CASSRDRGGETQYL.

This clonotype is termed medium-sized. This rearrangement joins TRBV19 to TRBJ2-7, with D possibly being TRBD2 (6 bases). CDR1 is LNHDA and CDR2 is SQIVND in the germline V gene (reference sequence). V was shortened by 3 bases and J by 1 base, with 10 bases between the two germline ends. This CDR3 is built from 14 residues. CDR3 loop: CASSIGAGSYEQYF. The CDR3 DNA reads as TGTGCCAGTAGTATCGGGGCGGGGTCCTACGAGCAGTACTTC.

By sample fraction, this clonotype is medium-sized. This chain joins TRBV19 and TRBJ1-1, with D possibly TRBD1 on 6 matching bases. Trimming left V 6 bases short and J 6 bases short, with 20 bases between. The CDR3 extends over 15 amino acids. Germline V gene sequence: CDR1 LNHDA, CDR2 SQIVND (reference sequence). The CDR3 DNA reads as TGTGCCAGTAGCGCGGTTGGGGGCATATTATCTGAAGCTTTCTTT. It specifies CASSAVGGILSEAFF.

This clonotype was picked up one time. A read error may produce the germline difference seen at one junction end. The V and J genes are TRBV27 and TRBJ2-5; 10 bases align to TRBD2. The CDR3 has 15 residues. Germline CDR1 and CDR2: MNHEY and SMNVEV (reference sequence). In nucleotides, the CDR3 is TGTGCCAGCAGTTTCCGGACTAGCGGACAAGAGACCCTGTACTTC. Amino acid sequence: CASSFRTSGQETLYF.

This clonotype is large within its sample. The chain links TRBV19 to TRBJ2-7; the D gene is possibly TRBD2 (5 bases). The CDR3 is 14 amino acids. V lost 7 bases and J 1 base, leaving 14 bases between the germline ends. Per the germline V gene, CDR1 is LNHDA and CDR2 is SQIVND (reference sequence). The CDR3 DNA reads as TGTGCCAGTACCCCTGACGGGGAGTCCTACGAGCAGTACTTC. Translated, it gives CASTPDGESYEQYF. Filled out from reference TRBV19 and TRBJ2-7, the complete variable domain reads DGGITQSPKYLFRKEGQNVTLSCEQNLNHDAMYWYRQDPGQGLRLIYYSQIVNDFQKGDIAEGYSVSREKKESFPLTVTSAQKNPTAFYLCASTPDGESYEQYFGPGTRLTVT.

The rearrangement uses TRBV7-2 and TRBJ2-1; the match to TRBD2 covers 10 bases. V dropped 5 bases and J dropped 2; count of bases not matched to a gene: 3. Germline CDR1 is SGHTA and CDR2 is FQGNSA. This CDR3 spans 15 amino acids. CDR3: CASSLTSGPYNEQFF. The CDR3 DNA follows: TGTGCCAGCAGCCTGACTAGCGGGCCCTACAATGAGCAGTTCTTC.

This clonotype is classed as medium-sized (0.01 to 0.1%). CDR3 in amino acids: CASSITGGASDGYTF. As DNA, the CDR3 is TGTGCCAGTAGTATAACAGGGGGCGCGTCGGATGGCTACACCTTC. The V gene is TRBV19, the J gene TRBJ1-2; 9 nucleotides align to TRBD1. This CDR3 region has 15 residues. From germline, CDR1 is LNHDA and CDR2 SQIVND (reference sequence). V trimming: 2 bases; J trimming: 6 bases; junction bases outside the gene matches: 7.

V usage is TRBV11-2 and J usage is TRBJ2-1, with TRBD2 matching 10 bases. There are 17 residues in the CDR3. The germline CDR1 and CDR2 sequences are SGHAT and FQNNGV. Germline trimming cut 1 base from V and 5 bases from J; bases unmatched to any gene: 8. For the CDR3, the DNA is TGTGCCAGCAGCTTAGCCGGGACTAGCGTCCTGAACAATGAGCAGTTCTTC. Amino acids: CASSLAGTSVLNNEQFF.

This clonotype is categorized as medium-sized (0.01 to 0.1%). Written as DNA, the CDR3 is TGTGCCAGCAGCTGGGGACTAGCGGGGGACCCTCCCGTAGAGACCCAGTACTTC. Translating gives CASSWGLAGDPPVETQYF. V gene TRBV7-8 combines with J gene TRBJ2-5; 14 bases are a match to TRBD2. V lost 4 bases, J lost 4 bases, and 11 bases stayed unmatched. CDR1 is SGHVS, CDR2 FQNEAQ, per germline. The CDR3 contains 18 residues.

By share of the sample, this clonotype is medium-sized. The chain has TRBV19 and TRBJ2-7; 10 positions agree with TRBD2. The CDR3 covers 15 residues. CDR1 is LNHDA, CDR2 SQIVND, per germline (reference sequence). V was clipped by 5 bases and J by 0 bases; unmatched bases: 4. The CDR3 nucleotides read TGTGCCAGTAGTCTACTAGCGGGGAGCTCCTACGAGCAGTACTTC. This encodes CASSLLAGSSYEQYF.